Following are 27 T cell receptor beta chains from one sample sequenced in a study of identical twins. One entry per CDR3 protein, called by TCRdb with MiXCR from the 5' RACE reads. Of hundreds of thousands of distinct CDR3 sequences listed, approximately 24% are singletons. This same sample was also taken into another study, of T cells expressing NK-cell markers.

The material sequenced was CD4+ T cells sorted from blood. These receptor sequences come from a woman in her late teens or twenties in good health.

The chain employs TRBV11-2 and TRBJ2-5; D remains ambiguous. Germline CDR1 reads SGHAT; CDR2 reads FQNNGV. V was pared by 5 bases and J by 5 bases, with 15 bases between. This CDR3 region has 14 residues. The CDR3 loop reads CASSPLLDVETQYF. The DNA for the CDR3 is TGTGCCAGCAGCCCTTTGCTGGATGTGGAGACCCAGTACTTC.

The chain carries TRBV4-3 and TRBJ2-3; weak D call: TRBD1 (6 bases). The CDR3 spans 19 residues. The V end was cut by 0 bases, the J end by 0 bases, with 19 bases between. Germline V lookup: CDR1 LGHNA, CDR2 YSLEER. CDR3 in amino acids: CASSQEGGVGGYSTDTQYF. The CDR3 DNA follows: TGCGCCAGCAGCCAAGAAGGGGGTGTAGGGGGTTACAGCACAGATACGCAGTATTTT.

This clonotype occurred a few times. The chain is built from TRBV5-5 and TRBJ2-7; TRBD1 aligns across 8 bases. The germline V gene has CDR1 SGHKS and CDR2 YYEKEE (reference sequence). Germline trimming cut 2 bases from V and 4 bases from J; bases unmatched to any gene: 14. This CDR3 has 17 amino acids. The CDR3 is CASSFHIVATGEYEQYF. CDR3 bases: TGTGCCAGCAGCTTTCACATCGTTGCGACAGGGGAATACGAGCAGTACTTC.

This chain's CDR3 is CASSQEGSGLGGNTIYF. The CDR3 region has the DNA TGCGCCAGCAGCCAAGAGGGTTCGGGACTTGGTGGAAACACCATATATTTT. V is TRBV4-3 and J is TRBJ1-3; maybe TRBD1 (5 bases). Trimming stripped 0 bases from V and 3 bases from J, with 15 bases between. This CDR3 spans 17 amino acids. In germline, CDR1 is LGHNA, CDR2 YSLEER.

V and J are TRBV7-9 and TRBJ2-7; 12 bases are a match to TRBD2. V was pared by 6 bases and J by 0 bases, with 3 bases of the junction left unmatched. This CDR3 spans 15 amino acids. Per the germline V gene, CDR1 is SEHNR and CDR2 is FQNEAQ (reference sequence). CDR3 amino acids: CASRLTSGSSYEQYF. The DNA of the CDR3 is TGTGCCAGCAGGCTGACTAGCGGGAGCTCCTACGAGCAGTACTTC.

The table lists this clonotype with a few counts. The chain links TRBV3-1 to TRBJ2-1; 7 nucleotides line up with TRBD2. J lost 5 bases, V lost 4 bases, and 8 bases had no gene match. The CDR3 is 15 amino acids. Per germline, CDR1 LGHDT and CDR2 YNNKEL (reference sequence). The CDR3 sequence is CASSPRTSKDNEQFF. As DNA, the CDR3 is TGTGCCAGCAGCCCGCGGACTAGTAAGGACAATGAGCAGTTCTTC.

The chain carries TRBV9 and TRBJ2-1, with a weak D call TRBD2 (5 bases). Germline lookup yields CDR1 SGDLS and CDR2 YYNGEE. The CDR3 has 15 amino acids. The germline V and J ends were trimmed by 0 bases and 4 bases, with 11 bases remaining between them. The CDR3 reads CASSVGTGEYNEQFF. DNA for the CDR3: TGTGCCAGCAGCGTAGGCACCGGGGAGTACAATGAGCAGTTCTTC. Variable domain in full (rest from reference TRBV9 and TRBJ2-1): DSGVTQTPKHLITATGQRVTLRCSPRSGDLSVYWYQQSLDQGLQFLIQYYNGEERAKGNILERFSAQQFPDLHSELNLSSLELGDSALYFCASSVGTGEYNEQFFGPGTRLTVL.

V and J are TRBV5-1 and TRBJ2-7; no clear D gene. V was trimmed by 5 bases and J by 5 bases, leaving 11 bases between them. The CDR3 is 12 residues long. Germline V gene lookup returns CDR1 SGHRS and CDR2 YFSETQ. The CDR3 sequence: CASRWDRHEQYF. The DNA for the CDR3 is TGCGCCAGCAGATGGGATCGGCACGAGCAGTACTTC. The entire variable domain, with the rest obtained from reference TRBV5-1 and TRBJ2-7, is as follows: KAGVTQTPRYLIKTRGQQVTLSCSPISGHRSVSWYQQTPGQGLQFLFEYFSETQRNKGNFPGRFSGRQFSNSRSEMNVSTLELGDSALYLCASRWDRHEQYFGPGTRLTVT.

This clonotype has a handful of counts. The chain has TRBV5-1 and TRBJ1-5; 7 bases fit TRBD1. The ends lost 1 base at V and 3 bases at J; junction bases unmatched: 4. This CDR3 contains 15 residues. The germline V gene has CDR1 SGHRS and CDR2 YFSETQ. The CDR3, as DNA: TGCGCCAGCAGCTTGACAGGGGTCCCCAATCAGCCCCAGCATTTT. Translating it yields CASSLTGVPNQPQHF.

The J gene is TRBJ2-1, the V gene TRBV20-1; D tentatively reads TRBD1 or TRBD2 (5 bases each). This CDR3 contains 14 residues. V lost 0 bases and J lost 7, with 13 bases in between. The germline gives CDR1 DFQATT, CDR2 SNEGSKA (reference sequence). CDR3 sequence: CSARDQGVWNEQFF. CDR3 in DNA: TGCAGTGCTAGAGATCAGGGAGTGTGGAATGAGCAGTTCTTC.

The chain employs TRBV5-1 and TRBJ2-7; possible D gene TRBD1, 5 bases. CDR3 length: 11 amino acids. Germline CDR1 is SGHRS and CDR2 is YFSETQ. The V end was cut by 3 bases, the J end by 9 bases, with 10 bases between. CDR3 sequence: CASSSDSGQYF. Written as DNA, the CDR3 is TGCGCCAGCAGCTCCGACAGTGGGCAGTACTTC.

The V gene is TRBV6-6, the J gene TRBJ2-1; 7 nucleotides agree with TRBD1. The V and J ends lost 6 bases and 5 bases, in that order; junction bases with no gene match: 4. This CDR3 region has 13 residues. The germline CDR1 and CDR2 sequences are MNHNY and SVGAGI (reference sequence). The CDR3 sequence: CASSPRGHNEQFF. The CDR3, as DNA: TGTGCCAGCAGCCCAAGGGGGCACAATGAGCAGTTCTTC.

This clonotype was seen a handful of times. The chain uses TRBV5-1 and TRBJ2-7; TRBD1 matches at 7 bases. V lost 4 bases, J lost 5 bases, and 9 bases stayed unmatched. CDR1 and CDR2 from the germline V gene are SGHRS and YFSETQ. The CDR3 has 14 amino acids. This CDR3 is CASSKGQLFDEQYF. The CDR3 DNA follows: TGCGCCAGCAGCAAGGGACAGCTCTTTGACGAGCAGTACTTC. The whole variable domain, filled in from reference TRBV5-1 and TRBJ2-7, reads KAGVTQTPRYLIKTRGQQVTLSCSPISGHRSVSWYQQTPGQGLQFLFEYFSETQRNKGNFPGRFSGRQFSNSRSEMNVSTLELGDSALYLCASSKGQLFDEQYFGPGTRLTVT.

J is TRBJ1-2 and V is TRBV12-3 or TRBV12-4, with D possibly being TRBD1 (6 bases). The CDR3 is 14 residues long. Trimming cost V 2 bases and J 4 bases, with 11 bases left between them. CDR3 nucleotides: TGTGCCAGCAGTTTATACCGGGACACCTATGGCTACACCTTC. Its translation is CASSLYRDTYGYTF.

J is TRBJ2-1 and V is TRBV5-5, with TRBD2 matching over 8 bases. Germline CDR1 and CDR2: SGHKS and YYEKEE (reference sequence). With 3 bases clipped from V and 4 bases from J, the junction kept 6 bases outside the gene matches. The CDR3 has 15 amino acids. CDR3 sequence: CASSSWGLEYNEQFF. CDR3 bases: TGTGCCAGCAGCTCCTGGGGACTAGAGTACAATGAGCAGTTCTTC.

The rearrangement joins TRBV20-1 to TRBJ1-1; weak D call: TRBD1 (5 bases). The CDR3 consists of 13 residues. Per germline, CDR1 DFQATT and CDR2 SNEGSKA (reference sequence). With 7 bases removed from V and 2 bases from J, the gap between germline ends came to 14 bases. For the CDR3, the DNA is TGCAGTGGTCCAGGGCCAACCAACACTGAAGCTTTCTTT. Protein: CSGPGPTNTEAFF.

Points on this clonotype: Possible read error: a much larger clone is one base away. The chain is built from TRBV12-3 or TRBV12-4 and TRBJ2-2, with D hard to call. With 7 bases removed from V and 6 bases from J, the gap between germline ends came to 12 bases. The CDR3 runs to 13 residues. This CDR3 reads CASTLTEAGELFF. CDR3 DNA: TGTGCCAGCACCCTTACCGAGGCCGGGGAGCTGTTTTTT.

CDR3 in amino acids: CASRGGTRRLFSPLHF. The CDR3 nucleotides are TGTGCCAGCAGGGGGGGGACAAGGCGGCTTTTTTCACCCCTCCACTTT. The V call is TRBV12-3 or TRBV12-4, the J call TRBJ1-6; D perhaps matches TRBD1 (6 bases). CDR3 length equals 16 residues. Trimming took off 6 bases at V and 9 bases at J, with 21 bases between the two ends.

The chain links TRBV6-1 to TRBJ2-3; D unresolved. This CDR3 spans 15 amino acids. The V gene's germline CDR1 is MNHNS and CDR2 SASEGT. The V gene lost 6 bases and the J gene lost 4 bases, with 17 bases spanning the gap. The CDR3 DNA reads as TGTGCCAGCAGCTTCGATTTTAGGGTCGCAGATACGCAGTATTTT. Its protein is CASSFDFRVADTQYF.

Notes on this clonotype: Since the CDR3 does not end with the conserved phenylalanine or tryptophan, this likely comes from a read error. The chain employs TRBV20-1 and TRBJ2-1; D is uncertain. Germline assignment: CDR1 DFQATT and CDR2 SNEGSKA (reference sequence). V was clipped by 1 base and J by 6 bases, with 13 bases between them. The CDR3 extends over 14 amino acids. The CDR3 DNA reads TGCAGTGCTAGAGGTGCTACCTCGGGCAATGAGCAGTTCTAC. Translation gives CSARGATSGNEQFY.

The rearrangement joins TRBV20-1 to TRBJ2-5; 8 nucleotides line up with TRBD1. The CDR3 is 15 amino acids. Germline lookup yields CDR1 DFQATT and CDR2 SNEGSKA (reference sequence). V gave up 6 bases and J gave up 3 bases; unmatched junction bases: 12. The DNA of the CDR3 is TGCAGTGCGGCCACCGGGACAGGCTACGAAGAGACCCAGTACTTC. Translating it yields CSAATGTGYEETQYF.

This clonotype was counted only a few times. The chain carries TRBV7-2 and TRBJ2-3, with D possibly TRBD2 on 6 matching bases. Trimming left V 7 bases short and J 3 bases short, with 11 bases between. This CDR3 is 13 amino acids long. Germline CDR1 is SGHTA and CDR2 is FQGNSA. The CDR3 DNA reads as TGTGCCAGCAAGGCTAGCGAGACAGATACGCAGTATTTT. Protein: CASKASETDTQYF.

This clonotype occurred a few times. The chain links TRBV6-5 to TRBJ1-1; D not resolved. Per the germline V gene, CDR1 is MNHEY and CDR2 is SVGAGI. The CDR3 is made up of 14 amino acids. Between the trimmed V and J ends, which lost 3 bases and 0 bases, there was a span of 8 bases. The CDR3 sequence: CASSYRQVNTEAFF. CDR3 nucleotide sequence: TGTGCCAGCAGTTATAGGCAAGTGAACACTGAAGCTTTCTTT.

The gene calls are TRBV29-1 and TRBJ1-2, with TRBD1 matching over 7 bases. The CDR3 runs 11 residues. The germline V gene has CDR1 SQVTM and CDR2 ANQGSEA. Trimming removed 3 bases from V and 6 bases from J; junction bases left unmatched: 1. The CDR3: CSVETGNGYTF. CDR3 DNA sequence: TGCAGCGTTGAGACAGGGAATGGCTACACCTTC.

CDR3 sequence: CASSPTSGVGIQYF. The CDR3 nucleotides are TGTGCCAGCAGTCCTACTAGCGGGGTGGGCATTCAGTACTTC. The chain joins TRBV28 to TRBJ2-4; 10 bases agree with TRBD2. V lost 5 bases and J lost 9; bases outside the gene matches: 7. The CDR3 contains 14 residues. Germline CDR1 is MDHEN and CDR2 is SYDVKM.

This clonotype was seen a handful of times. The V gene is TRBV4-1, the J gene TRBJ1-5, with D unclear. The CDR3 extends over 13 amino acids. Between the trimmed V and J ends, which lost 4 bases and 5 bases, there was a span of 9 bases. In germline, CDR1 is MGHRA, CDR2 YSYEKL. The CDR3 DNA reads TGCGCCAGCAGCCTTAAGCCGGATCAGCCCCAGCATTTT. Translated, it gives CASSLKPDQPQHF.

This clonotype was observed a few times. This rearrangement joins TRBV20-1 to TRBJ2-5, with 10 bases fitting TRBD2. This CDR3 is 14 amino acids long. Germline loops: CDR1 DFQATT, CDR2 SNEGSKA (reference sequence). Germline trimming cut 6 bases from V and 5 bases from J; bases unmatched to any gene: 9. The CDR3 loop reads CSALSGRADETQYF. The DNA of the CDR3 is TGCAGTGCCCTAAGCGGGAGGGCCGATGAGACCCAGTACTTC.